This TCR beta chain was recorded in a study of regulatory T cells in long-lasting Graves disease. Arm-PCR of CDR3 regions and iRepertoire HTBI primers were used to build TCR beta libraries. TCRdb re-derived calls from the multiplex PCR reads in MiXCR, one entry per CDR3 protein. The sample holds hundreds of thousands of distinct CDR3 sequences; about 15% are singletons and the top ten take 18%. Trimming at V came to 4 bases and at J to 6 bases, leaving 8 bases not matched to a gene. The CDR3 totals 15 residues. Per the germline V gene, CDR1 is KGHSH and CDR2 is LQKENI. Overall study results and limits: For persistent Graves' patients, TCR diversity was lower than for newly diagnosed ones.

Time point indicated: newly diagnosed GD, antithyroid drugs for less than 3 months. After RNA was extracted from PBMCs, the TCR library was made from it. With respect to this clonotype: Its antigen is as yet unknown.

The data were also submitted as part of a second study, on T cells in Graves' hyperthyroidism and ophthalmopathy.

The receptor comes from a woman aged 25 to 39 with Graves disease. Source: peripheral blood mononuclear cells (PBMCs), taken at new diagnosis, from a patient treated with antithyroid drugs. The chain uses TRBV18 and TRBJ1-5; 8 nucleotides match TRBD1. The CDR3 DNA reads TGTGCCAGCTCACTTTCAGGGGGCTCTGGTCAGCCCCAGCATTTT. It is translated as CASSLSGGSGQPQHF.